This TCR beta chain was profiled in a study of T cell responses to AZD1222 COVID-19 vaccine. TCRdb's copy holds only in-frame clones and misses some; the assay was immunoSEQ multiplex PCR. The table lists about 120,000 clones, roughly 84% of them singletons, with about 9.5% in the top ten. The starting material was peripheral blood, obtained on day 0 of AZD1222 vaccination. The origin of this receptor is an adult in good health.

CDR3 region: CASSASARDVSYGYTF. DNA of the CDR3: TGTGCCAGCAGTGCGTCAGCCAGGGATGTTAGCTATGGCTACACCTTC. The chain combines TRBV6-1 with TRBJ1-2, with a possible D match to TRBD1 (5 bases). V shed 4 bases and J shed 4 bases, with 19 bases lying between them. From germline, CDR1 is MNHNS and CDR2 SASEGT. This CDR3 has 16 amino acids.